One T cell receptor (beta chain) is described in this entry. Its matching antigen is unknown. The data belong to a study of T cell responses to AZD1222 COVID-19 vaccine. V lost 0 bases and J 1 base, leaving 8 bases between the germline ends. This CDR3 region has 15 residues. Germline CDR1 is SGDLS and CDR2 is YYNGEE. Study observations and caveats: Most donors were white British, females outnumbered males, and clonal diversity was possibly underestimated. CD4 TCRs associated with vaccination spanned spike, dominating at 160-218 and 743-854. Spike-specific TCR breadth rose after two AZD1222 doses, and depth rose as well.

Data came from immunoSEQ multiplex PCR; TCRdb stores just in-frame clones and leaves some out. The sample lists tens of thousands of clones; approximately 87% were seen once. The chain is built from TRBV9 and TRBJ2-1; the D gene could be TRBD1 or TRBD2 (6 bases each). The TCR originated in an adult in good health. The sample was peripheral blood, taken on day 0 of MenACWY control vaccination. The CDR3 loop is CASSVEGGSYNEQFF. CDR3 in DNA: TGTGCCAGCAGCGTAGAAGGGGGGTCCTACAATGAGCAGTTCTTC. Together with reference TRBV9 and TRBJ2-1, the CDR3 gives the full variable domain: DSGVTQTPKHLITATGQRVTLRCSPRSGDLSVYWYQQSLDQGLQFLIQYYNGEERAKGNILERFSAQQFPDLHSELNLSSLELGDSALYFCASSVEGGSYNEQFFGPGTRLTVL.